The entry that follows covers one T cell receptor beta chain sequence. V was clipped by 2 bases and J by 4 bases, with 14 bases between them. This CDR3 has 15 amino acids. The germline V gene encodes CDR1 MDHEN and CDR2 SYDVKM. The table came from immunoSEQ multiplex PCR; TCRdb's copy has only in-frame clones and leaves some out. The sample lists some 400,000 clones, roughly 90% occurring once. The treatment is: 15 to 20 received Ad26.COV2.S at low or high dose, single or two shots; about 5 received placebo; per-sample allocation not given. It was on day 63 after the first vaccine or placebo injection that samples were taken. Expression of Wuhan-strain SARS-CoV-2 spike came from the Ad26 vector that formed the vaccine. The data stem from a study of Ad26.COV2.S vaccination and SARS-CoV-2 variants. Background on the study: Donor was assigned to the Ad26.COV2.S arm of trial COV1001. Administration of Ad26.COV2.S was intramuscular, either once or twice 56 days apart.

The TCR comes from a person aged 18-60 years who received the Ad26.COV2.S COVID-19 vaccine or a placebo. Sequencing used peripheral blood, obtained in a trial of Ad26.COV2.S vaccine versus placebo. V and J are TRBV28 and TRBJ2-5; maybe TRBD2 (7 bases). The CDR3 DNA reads TGTGCCAGCAGTTTAGTAACAGGGAGGGTAGAGACCCAGTACTTC. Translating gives CASSLVTGRVETQYF.